These 27 T cell receptor beta chains came from one sample sequenced in a study of CD4+ T cells in melanoma. Clones were read by immunoSEQ multiplex PCR, and TCRdb kept only the in-frame ones, dropping some. Seen here are about 140,000 clones, around 90% observed once, and the top ten hold about 1.5%. Source of these receptors: a human donor with melanoma.

The CDR3 nucleotides read TGCGCCAGCAGCTTGGTAGGGAGTTCACCCCTCCACTTT. This gives the protein CASSLVGSSPLHF. This rearrangement joins TRBV5-1 to TRBJ1-6; D is unresolved. The CDR3 has 13 amino acids. The V gene's germline CDR1 is SGHRS and CDR2 YFSETQ. The V gene lost 0 bases and the J gene lost 9 bases, with 7 bases spanning the gap.

The chain joins TRBV2 to TRBJ2-3, with D perhaps given as TRBD1 or TRBD2 (5 bases each). This CDR3 is 12 amino acids long. Germline V gene data show CDR1 as SNHLY and CDR2 as FYNNEI. Deletions cut 8 bases from V and 2 bases from J, with 8 bases between. The chain's CDR3 is CASGTTTDTQYF. In DNA form, the CDR3 reads TGTGCCAGCGGGACGACCACAGATACGCAGTATTTT.

The V gene is TRBV7-6, the J gene TRBJ2-2, with D unclear. Germline CDR1 and CDR2: SGHVS and FNYEAQ. The CDR3 totals 14 residues. The ends were cut back, 2 bases at V and 6 bases at J, with 10 bases in the middle. CDR3: CASSLTPAPGELFF. CDR3 sequence (DNA): TGTGCCAGCAGCTTAACTCCGGCCCCCGGGGAGCTGTTTTTT.

The chain combines TRBV18 with TRBJ1-2; a weak D match, TRBD1 (6 bases). Germline loops: CDR1 KGHSH, CDR2 LQKENI. V lost 1 base to trimming and J lost 6 bases, with 15 bases between them. This CDR3 is built from 15 residues. Here the CDR3 reads CASSPRMGGQNGYTF. The CDR3 bases are TGTGCCAGCTCACCACGGATGGGTGGACAGAATGGCTACACCTTC.

The gene calls are TRBV5-1 and TRBJ1-1, with 7 bases fitting TRBD1. With 4 bases clipped from V and 3 bases from J, the junction kept 9 bases outside the gene matches. Germline CDR1 SGHRS, CDR2 YFSETQ. This CDR3 spans 15 amino acids. This CDR3 reads CASSVDEGAYTEAFF. CDR3 bases: TGCGCCAGCAGCGTGGACGAGGGGGCCTACACTGAAGCTTTCTTT.

V gene TRBV14 combines with J gene TRBJ2-1; D unresolved. The CDR3 covers 14 residues. Trimming pared 1 base from V and 3 bases from J, leaving 7 bases between. CDR1 SGHDN and CDR2 FVKESK come from the germline V gene. CDR3 sequence reads: CASSQGNSYNEQFF. The CDR3, as DNA: TGTGCCAGCAGCCAAGGGAACAGCTACAATGAGCAGTTCTTC.

The genes are TRBV12-2 and TRBJ2-7; the tabulated D call, TRBD2, remains unverified against the DNA. TRBV12-2 is tagged as a pseudogene. The CDR3 extends over 17 amino acids. The CDR3 nucleotides are TGTGCAAGTCGCTCGCCGGGACTAGCGGGGCCCTGGGACGAGCAGTACTTC. This encodes CASRSPGLAGPWDEQYF.

The chain joins TRBV11-2 to TRBJ2-5; TRBD2 matches 8 bases. The CDR3 consists of 15 residues. From germline, CDR1 is SGHAT and CDR2 FQNNGV. V shed 1 base, J shed 4 bases, and the junction held 5 bases outside the gene matches. The CDR3 DNA sequence: TGTGCCAGCAGCTTAGGGATAGCGGGGAGAGAGACCCAGTACTTC. Amino acid sequence: CASSLGIAGRETQYF.

This sequence joins TRBV7-9 and TRBJ2-3; 8 bases agree with TRBD2. The CDR3 is 15 residues long. The germline CDR1 and CDR2 sequences are SEHNR and FQNEAQ (reference sequence). J was trimmed by 6 bases and V by 4 bases; bases with no gene match: 9. The CDR3 loop reads CASSSSGGVRDTQYF. CDR3 bases: TGTGCCAGCAGCTCCAGCGGGGGCGTTCGGGATACGCAGTATTTT.

The genes are TRBV7-8 and TRBJ2-1, with D possibly TRBD1 on 6 matching bases. The CDR3 has 11 residues. Germline V CDR1 and CDR2: SGHVS, FQNEAQ. V was shortened by 6 bases and J by 9 bases, with 9 bases between the two germline ends. CDR3 sequence reads: CASSQQGEQFF. CDR3 nucleotides: TGTGCCAGCAGTCAACAGGGTGAGCAGTTCTTC.

This chain links TRBV27 with TRBJ1-1; no reliable D call. Trimming stripped 3 bases from V and 9 bases from J, with 17 bases between. The CDR3 consists of 14 residues. Per the germline V gene, CDR1 is MNHEY and CDR2 is SMNVEV (reference sequence). This CDR3 reads CASSFGGGGLKAFF. CDR3 nucleotides: TGTGCCAGCAGTTTCGGAGGTGGAGGGTTGAAAGCTTTCTTT.

The rearrangement uses TRBV7-8 and TRBJ2-1, with D uncertain. Trimming cost V 1 base and J 10 bases, with 11 bases left between them. Looked up from germline, CDR1 is SGHVS and CDR2 is FQNEAQ. CDR3 size: 13 residues. The CDR3 here is CASSLELVSEQFF. Here the CDR3 DNA reads TGTGCCAGCAGCTTAGAGTTGGTCTCCGAGCAGTTCTTC.

The DNA of the CDR3 is TGTGCCAGCAGCCCTCGTCGAGGGTACGAGCAGTACTTC. It yields the protein CASSPRRGYEQYF. This rearrangement joins TRBV7-3 to TRBJ2-7; D is perhaps TRBD2 (5 bases). Trimming removed 5 bases at V and 4 bases at J, with 12 bases between. This CDR3 is 13 amino acids long. Germline lookup yields CDR1 SGHTA and CDR2 FQGTGA.

This clone was seen a handful of times. The chain couples TRBV10-1 to TRBJ1-4; D is unresolved. CDR3 length: 12 residues. V gave up 3 bases and J gave up 6 bases, with 5 bases separating them. Germline V lookup: CDR1 WNHNN, CDR2 SYGVQD (reference sequence). CDR3 sequence reads: CASSDSDEKLFF. CDR3 nucleotide sequence: TGCGCCAGCAGTGATAGTGATGAAAAACTGTTTTTT.

The rearrangement joins TRBV7-7 to TRBJ2-3, with a tentative D call TRBD2 (6 bases). Trimming stripped 5 bases from V and 4 bases from J, with 13 bases between. The germline V gene encodes CDR1 SSHAT and CDR2 FNYEAQ (reference sequence). This CDR3 has 14 residues. CDR3 DNA sequence: TGTGCCAGCAGCCCCGGGGGTCCCCCAGATACGCAGTATTTT. Its protein is CASSPGGPPDTQYF. Full variable domain (rest looked up from reference TRBV7-7 and TRBJ2-3): GAGVSQSPRYKVTKRGQDVTLRCDPISSHATLYWYQQALGQGPEFLTYFNYEAQPDKSGLPSDRFSAERPEGSISTLTIQRTEQRDSAMYRCASSPGGPPDTQYFGPGTRLTVL.

CDR3 sequence (DNA): TGTGCCAGTAGTATAAAGGGGTACTATGGCTACACCTTC. Translation: CASSIKGYYGYTF. The chain combines TRBV19 with TRBJ1-2, with a weak D call TRBD1 (5 bases). Looked up from germline, CDR1 is LNHDA and CDR2 is SQIVND (reference sequence). With 2 bases removed from V and 3 bases from J, the gap between germline ends came to 7 bases. The CDR3 consists of 13 residues.

Here the CDR3 reads CASSSPGGSSPYEQYF. The CDR3 nucleotides are TGTGCCAGCAGCTCCCCAGGGGGTAGCAGCCCCTACGAGCAGTACTTC. The rearrangement uses TRBV7-9 and TRBJ2-7; 7 nucleotides match TRBD1. CDR1 is SEHNR and CDR2 is FQNEAQ in the germline V gene (reference sequence). The CDR3 sequence is 16 residues long. Unmatched junction bases numbered 11, after V lost 4 bases and J lost 2 bases. The complete variable domain, with remaining parts taken from reference TRBV7-9 and TRBJ2-7, reads DTGVSQNPRHKITKRGQNVTFRCDPISEHNRLYWYRQTLGQGPEFLTYFQNEAQLEKSRLLSDRFSAERPKGSFSTLEIQRTEQGDSAMYLCASSSPGGSSPYEQYFGPGTRLTVT.

This chain links TRBV6-6 with TRBJ2-3; weak D call: TRBD2 (5 bases). Trimming took off 3 bases at V and 2 bases at J, with 12 bases between the two ends. The CDR3 covers 15 residues. Germline CDR1 is MNHNY and CDR2 is SVGAGI (reference sequence). CDR3 nucleotide sequence: TGTGCCAGCAGTTATTCCGCGCGGGTCACAGATACGCAGTATTTT. Translated, it gives CASSYSARVTDTQYF.

The chain carries TRBV19 and TRBJ2-7; either TRBD1 or TRBD2 may supply D (6 bases each). V lost 6 bases, J lost 4 bases, and 16 bases lay in between. Germline V gives CDR1 LNHDA, CDR2 SQIVND (reference sequence). CDR3 size: 14 residues. For the CDR3, the DNA is TGTGCCAGTAGCCGCCAGGGGACTCAGTACGAGCAGTACTTC. Encoded protein: CASSRQGTQYEQYF.

In this sample, this clone turned up once. This chain joins TRBV6-4 and TRBJ2-6; D possibly matches TRBD1 or TRBD2 (5 bases each). The CDR3 runs to 17 residues. Trimming cost V 2 bases and J 1 base, with 12 bases left between them. Germline V gives CDR1 MRHNA, CDR2 SNTAGT. In DNA, the CDR3 is TGTGCCAGCAGTGACGGGTACAGGAGGTCTGGGGCCAACGTCCTGACTTTC. Amino acid sequence: CASSDGYRRSGANVLTF.

The chain is built from TRBV11-2 and TRBJ2-1, with a possible D match to TRBD1 (5 bases). Trimming took off 8 bases at V and 8 bases at J, with 19 bases between the two ends. The germline gives CDR1 SGHAT, CDR2 FQNNGV. The CDR3 consists of 14 residues. The CDR3 here is CASSSSRQRHEQFF. The CDR3 DNA is TGTGCCAGCTCTTCGTCTAGACAGAGACATGAGCAGTTCTTC.

This chain links TRBV5-1 with TRBJ2-5, with D unclear. The V end lost 1 base, the J end lost 1 base, and 8 bases lay between the germline ends. Germline V CDR1 and CDR2: SGHRS, YFSETQ. The CDR3 runs to 14 residues. As DNA, the CDR3 is TGCGCCAGCAGCTTGTTACCGGTCCAAGAGACCCAGTACTTC. It is translated as CASSLLPVQETQYF.

This clone was picked up a small number of times. This chain uses TRBV9 with TRBJ2-7; D perhaps matches TRBD2 (5 bases). V gave up 6 bases and J gave up 2 bases, with 15 bases separating them. The CDR3 has 14 amino acids. The germline V gene has CDR1 SGDLS and CDR2 YYNGEE. In nucleotides, the CDR3 is TGTGCCAGCACCCCGGATATCGGGGCCTACGAGCAGTACTTC. It yields the protein CASTPDIGAYEQYF.

This rearrangement joins TRBV30 to TRBJ2-7; TRBD1 matches at 8 bases. CDR3 length equals 14 residues. Germline V lookup: CDR1 GTSNPN, CDR2 SVGIG (reference sequence). V gave up 5 bases and J gave up 4 bases; unmatched junction bases: 10. The CDR3 nucleotides are TGTGCCTGGGAGGTCCGGACAGGGTATTACGAGCAGTACTTC. Protein product: CAWEVRTGYYEQYF.

The rearrangement uses TRBV6-1 and TRBJ2-5; 12 positions agree with TRBD2. V trimming: 4 bases; J trimming: 6 bases; junction bases outside the gene matches: 6. Germline CDR1 and CDR2: MNHNS and SASEGT. CDR3 length equals 15 residues. This CDR3 reads CASSASGGAVQTQYF. As DNA, the CDR3 is TGTGCCAGCAGTGCTAGCGGGGGGGCCGTACAGACCCAGTACTTC.

V usage is TRBV4-2 and J usage is TRBJ2-3, with 7 bases matching TRBD2. Per germline, CDR1 LGHNA and CDR2 YNFKEQ. The CDR3 totals 15 residues. V gave up 4 bases and J gave up 4 bases; unmatched junction bases: 8. DNA of the CDR3: TGTGCCAGCAGCCCCCGGGACTACGACCCAGATACGCAGTATTTT. This sequence encodes CASSPRDYDPDTQYF.

The CDR3 bases are TGTGCCAGCAGTTCCGTGGGGCCCTACAATGAGCAGTTCTTC. It encodes CASSSVGPYNEQFF. The chain joins TRBV6-6 to TRBJ2-1, with a possible D match to TRBD1 (5 bases). This CDR3 has 14 residues. V was trimmed by 4 bases and J by 2 bases, leaving 9 bases between them. CDR1 is MNHNY and CDR2 is SVGAGI in the germline V gene (reference sequence).